This passage covers 26 T cell receptor beta chains from one sample sequenced in a study of blood T cell repertoires in COVID-19. Sequenced by immunoSEQ multiplex PCR; TCRdb stores in-frame clones only, minus some. The sample consists of around 220,000 clones, roughly 80% of them appearing once. The sample was peripheral blood. The receptors shown here come from a woman older than 75 with acute or convalescent COVID-19.

The chain links TRBV6-5 to TRBJ1-1, with D maybe TRBD1 (5 bases). This CDR3 comprises 13 residues. Germline lookup yields CDR1 MNHEY and CDR2 SVGAGI. V dropped 5 bases and J dropped 2 bases, with 9 bases sitting between them. The CDR3 protein is CASSRTFNTEAFF. The CDR3 coding sequence is TGTGCCAGCAGTCGGACATTTAACACTGAAGCTTTCTTT.

The chain employs TRBV5-5 and TRBJ1-1; tentative D call: TRBD1 (6 bases). CDR1 is SGHKS, CDR2 YYEKEE, per germline (reference sequence). This CDR3 comprises 15 residues. V dropped 4 bases and J dropped 0 bases, with 13 bases sitting between them. CDR3 residues: CASSPGTLLNTEAFF. The CDR3 region has the DNA TGTGCCAGCAGCCCTGGGACATTGTTGAACACTGAAGCTTTCTTT.

The chain employs TRBV9 and TRBJ2-2; 10 bases agree with TRBD1. Germline values: CDR1 SGDLS, CDR2 YYNGEE. V trimming: 1 base; J trimming: 4 bases; junction bases outside the gene matches: 4. The CDR3 extends over 16 amino acids. The CDR3 spells CASSVRQGAGTGELFF. The CDR3 DNA sequence: TGTGCCAGCAGCGTACGACAGGGGGCAGGCACCGGGGAGCTGTTTTTT.

The genes are TRBV3-1 (or the pseudogene TRBV3-2) and TRBJ1-5; the match to TRBD1 covers 8 bases. The V segment lost 0 bases and the J segment 4 bases; nucleotides outside the gene matches: 2. Germline loops: CDR1 LGHDT, CDR2 YNNKEL (reference sequence). The CDR3 runs to 15 residues. This CDR3 reads CASSQDRGRNQPQHF. CDR3 nucleotides: TGTGCCAGCAGCCAAGACAGGGGGCGGAATCAGCCCCAGCATTTT.

This clone appeared once. The CDR3, as DNA: TGTGCCAGCAGCCGTGGAGGACTAGCGGGAGAAGGGACAGATACGCAGTATTTT. It encodes CASSRGGLAGEGTDTQYF. The chain links TRBV7-3 to TRBJ2-3; 13 bases agree with TRBD2. CDR3 size: 18 residues. After removal of 5 bases from V and 3 bases from J, the junction contained 11 bases not matched to a gene. CDR1 is SGHTA, CDR2 FQGTGA, per germline.

V usage is TRBV6-6 and J usage is TRBJ2-3; D call uncertain. The CDR3 loop spans 11 amino acids. Trimming removed 6 bases at V and 5 bases at J, with 6 bases between. The germline V gene encodes CDR1 MNHNY and CDR2 SVGAGI (reference sequence). CDR3 sequence: CASSYRDTQYF. CDR3 in DNA: TGTGCCAGCAGCTATAGAGATACGCAGTATTTT.

The chain couples TRBV6-5 to TRBJ1-1; D unclear. Trimming removed 6 bases from V and 0 bases from J, with 8 bases in between. The germline V gene encodes CDR1 MNHEY and CDR2 SVGAGI. The CDR3 has 13 residues. CDR3 sequence: CASRWEMNTEAFF. CDR3 DNA sequence: TGTGCCAGCAGATGGGAGATGAACACTGAAGCTTTCTTT.

The CDR3 bases are TGTGCTAGTGGTTTGGAGAGCTCCTACAATGAGCAGTTCTTC. It codes for CASGLESSYNEQFF. V and J are TRBV12-5 and TRBJ2-1; D gene unclear. The CDR3 spans 14 residues. V lost 1 base and J 0 bases, leaving 4 bases between the germline ends. Per the germline V gene, CDR1 is LGHNT and CDR2 is FRNRAP. Combining the CDR3 with reference TRBV12-5 and TRBJ2-1 gives the whole variable domain DARVTQTPRHKVTEMGQEVTMRCQPILGHNTVFWYRQTMMQGLELLAYFRNRAPLDDSGMPKDRFSAEMPDATLATLKIQPSEPRDSAVYFCASGLESSYNEQFFGPGTRLTVL.

The chain couples TRBV11-2 to TRBJ2-5; 10 bases match TRBD1. Germline CDR1 SGHAT, CDR2 FQNNGV. V trimming: 1 base; J trimming: 4 bases; junction bases outside the gene matches: 3. CDR3 length equals 15 residues. The CDR3 is CASSLGGQGRETQYF. In DNA, the CDR3 is TGTGCCAGCAGCTTAGGGGGACAGGGGCGAGAGACCCAGTACTTC. The whole variable domain, remainder taken from reference TRBV11-2 and TRBJ2-5, is EAGVAQSPRYKIIEKRQSVAFWCNPISGHATLYWYQQILGQGPKLLIQFQNNGVVDDSQLPKDRFSAERLKGVDSTLKIQPAKLEDSAVYLCASSLGGQGRETQYFGPGTRLLVL.

The CDR3 coding sequence is TGTGCCAGCAGCCCGGGATCTTACTACGAGCAGTACTTC. Translation: CASSPGSYYEQYF. This sequence joins TRBV7-2 and TRBJ2-7; weak D call: TRBD2 (5 bases). Germline lookup yields CDR1 SGHTA and CDR2 FQGNSA. The CDR3 spans 13 residues. V lost 5 bases and J 3 bases, leaving 11 bases between the germline ends.

This clone was observed a few times. This chain uses TRBV19 with TRBJ2-1, with TRBD2 identical over 8 bases. CDR3 size: 15 residues. From germline, CDR1 is LNHDA and CDR2 SQIVND (reference sequence). J gave up 6 bases and V 2 bases, and 6 bases lay outside the gene matches. In nucleotides, the CDR3 is TGTGCCAGTAGTATAAGGCGGGAGGTCGGCAATGAGCAGTTCTTC. Its translation is CASSIRREVGNEQFF.

The chain uses TRBV2 and TRBJ2-2; a possible D gene is TRBD2 (5 bases). V shed 7 bases and J shed 8 bases, with 20 bases lying between them. Germline V CDR1 and CDR2: SNHLY, FYNNEI. The CDR3 runs to 15 residues. The CDR3 bases are TGTGCCAGCATTCGGGGTATAGGAATTGAGGGGGAGCTGTTTTTT. This gives the protein CASIRGIGIEGELFF. The whole variable domain, filled in from reference TRBV2 and TRBJ2-2, reads EPEVTQTPSHQVTQMGQEVILRCVPISNHLYFYWYRQILGQKVEFLVSFYNNEISEKSEIFDDQFSVERPDGSNFTLKIRSTKLEDSAMYFCASIRGIGIEGELFFGEGSRLTVL.

V gene TRBV27 combines with J gene TRBJ2-7; 10 nucleotides match TRBD1. The CDR3 covers 16 residues. The ends lost 5 bases at V and 6 bases at J; junction bases unmatched: 13. Germline loops: CDR1 MNHEY, CDR2 SMNVEV (reference sequence). The DNA for the CDR3 is TGTGCCAGCAGTAGACTCGGGACAGGGGAATTGGTCGAGCAGTACTTC. Residues: CASSRLGTGELVEQYF.

J is TRBJ2-5 and V is TRBV3-1 (or the pseudogene TRBV3-2); TRBD2 agrees at 8 bases. J was trimmed by 5 bases and V by 3 bases; bases with no gene match: 8. Germline loops: CDR1 LGHDT, CDR2 YNNKEL (reference sequence). The CDR3 is 15 residues long. The chain's CDR3 is CASSQSGLERETQYF. DNA for the CDR3: TGTGCCAGCAGCCAGTCGGGACTAGAGAGGGAGACCCAGTACTTC.

The CDR3 DNA sequence: TGTGCCAGCTCACCACTCCCGAACCAGGGGACCAAAAACATTCAGTACTTC. As protein: CASSPLPNQGTKNIQYF. The rearrangement links TRBV18 to TRBJ2-4, with D maybe TRBD1 (6 bases). Germline CDR1 KGHSH, CDR2 LQKENI. The CDR3 contains 17 residues. V lost 1 base, J lost 2 bases, and 15 bases lay in between. Supplemented by reference TRBV18 and TRBJ2-4, the full variable domain reads NAGVMQNPRHLVRRRGQEARLRCSPMKGHSHVYWYRQLPEEGLKFMVYLQKENIIDESGMPKERFSAEFPKEGPSILRIQQVVRGDSAAYFCASSPLPNQGTKNIQYFGAGTRLSVL.

V usage is TRBV7-3 and J usage is TRBJ2-3, with 8 nucleotides matching TRBD2. Germline trimming cut 5 bases from V and 5 bases from J; bases unmatched to any gene: 6. The germline CDR1 and CDR2 sequences are SGHTA and FQGTGA. The CDR3 runs 14 residues. The chain's CDR3 is CASSLGRVEDTQYF. CDR3 bases: TGTGCCAGCAGCCTCGGGAGGGTGGAAGATACGCAGTATTTT.

The CDR3 protein is CASSSVSGRAYEQYF. The CDR3 DNA sequence: TGCGCCAGCAGCTCCGTTAGCGGGAGGGCCTACGAGCAGTACTTC. The chain couples TRBV5-1 to TRBJ2-7; TRBD2 matches at 11 bases. Germline assignment: CDR1 SGHRS and CDR2 YFSETQ. CDR3 size: 15 residues. V was pared by 3 bases and J by 2 bases, with 4 bases of the junction left unmatched.

This sequence joins TRBV7-2 and TRBJ1-1, with 7 nucleotides matching TRBD1. Trimming took 5 bases from V and 5 from J; bases not matched to a gene: 8. CDR3 length equals 14 residues. In germline, CDR1 is SGHTA, CDR2 FQGNSA. This CDR3 reads CASSPQGVGTEAFF. In DNA form, the CDR3 reads TGTGCCAGCAGCCCTCAGGGGGTAGGGACTGAAGCTTTCTTT.

The V and J genes are TRBV2 and TRBJ1-5; 9 nucleotides agree with TRBD1. The CDR3 contains 15 residues. V shed 7 bases, J shed 1 base, and the junction held 5 bases outside the gene matches. Germline CDR1 SNHLY, CDR2 FYNNEI. Written as DNA, the CDR3 is TGTGCCAGCACCACAGGGGGCGGGAGCAATCAGCCCCAGCATTTT. Its translation: CASTTGGGSNQPQHF.

Worth noting for this clone: Mismatch with germline at one junction end may stem from a read error. The CDR3 spells CASSLAHTDTQYF. The DNA for the CDR3 is TGTGCTAGCAGCTTAGCTCATACAGATACGCAGTATTTT. The V call is TRBV7-7, the J call TRBJ2-3; D ambiguous. Germline CDR1 and CDR2: SSHAT and FNYEAQ (reference sequence). The length of the CDR3 is 13 residues.

This rearrangement joins TRBV10-2 to TRBJ2-1; 12 bases fit TRBD2. CDR1 WSHSY and CDR2 SAAADI come from the germline V gene. The J segment lost 12 bases and the V segment lost 8 bases, leaving 11 bases of the junction unmatched. The CDR3 is 14 amino acids. The CDR3 loop is CASGLAGGKAVQFF. The CDR3 region has the DNA TGCGCCAGCGGCCTAGCGGGAGGGAAAGCGGTGCAGTTCTTC.

J is TRBJ2-1 and V is TRBV2; 9 bases match TRBD2. This CDR3 region has 16 residues. CDR1 is SNHLY, CDR2 FYNNEI, per germline. J gave up 6 bases and V 6 bases, and 12 bases lay outside the gene matches. CDR3: CASSLQRGGRVNEQFF. The CDR3 DNA follows: TGTGCCAGCAGCCTCCAGAGAGGCGGGAGGGTCAATGAGCAGTTCTTC.

The DNA of the CDR3 is TGTGCCAGTACTCTCCACGCCGAGGTATCGAAGGAGGAGGCTTTCTTT. It translates to CASTLHAEVSKEEAFF. The genes are TRBV19 and TRBJ1-1; no clear D. Germline lookup yields CDR1 LNHDA and CDR2 SQIVND (reference sequence). The V end lost 7 bases, the J end lost 11 bases, and 29 bases lay between the germline ends. There are 16 residues in the CDR3.

This clone is a singleton in its sample. J is TRBJ2-1 and V is TRBV4-2; possible D gene TRBD2, 6 bases. From germline, CDR1 is LGHNA and CDR2 YNFKEQ. The CDR3 sequence is 15 residues long. Trimming left V 5 bases short and J 6 bases short, with 17 bases between. The CDR3 DNA sequence: TGTGCCAGCAGCAGTGGGCGGGATTCCCGCAATGAGCAGTTCTTC. It encodes CASSSGRDSRNEQFF.

This clone was observed a few times. The chain uses TRBV18 and TRBJ2-1; 12 bases map to TRBD2. Germline CDR1 reads KGHSH; CDR2 reads LQKENI. This CDR3 region has 16 residues. V trimming: 2 bases; J trimming: 7 bases; junction bases outside the gene matches: 6. The CDR3 DNA reads as TGTGCCAGCTCACCAGTGACTAGCGGGAGTAGTAATGAGCAGTTCTTC. Its translation: CASSPVTSGSSNEQFF.

The chain links TRBV6-5 to TRBJ2-7; 11 nucleotides line up with TRBD2. The CDR3 totals 13 residues. Germline loops: CDR1 MNHEY, CDR2 SVGAGI. Unmatched junction bases numbered 1, after V lost 8 bases and J lost 1 base. The CDR3 sequence: CASGTSGSYEQYF. The CDR3 DNA is TGTGCCAGCGGGACTAGCGGATCCTACGAGCAGTACTTC.